This passage covers 23 T cell receptor beta chains from one sample sequenced in a study of siplizumab effects on memory and regulatory T cells. Profiling relied on immunoSEQ multiplex PCR, and the TCRdb table lists in-frame clones only, not all of them. Of about 120,000 clones listed, less than 95% were seen once; the top ten hold roughly 1.8%. The sample taken for sequencing was non-Treg CD4+ T cells sorted from blood. The receptor source for this set is a human donor in good health.

The chain couples TRBV2 to TRBJ1-2; possible D gene TRBD1, 5 bases. In germline, CDR1 is SNHLY, CDR2 FYNNEI. There are 14 residues in the CDR3. V dropped 6 bases and J dropped 6 bases, with 17 bases sitting between them. CDR3 in DNA: TGTGCCAGCAGCGCGGGACCAGGGATCGATGGCTACACCTTC. Translation gives CASSAGPGIDGYTF.

V gene TRBV18 combines with J gene TRBJ2-3; 8 bases match TRBD2. After removal of 6 bases from V and 8 bases from J, the junction contained 13 bases not matched to a gene. The CDR3 is 15 residues long. Germline V gene data show CDR1 as KGHSH and CDR2 as LQKENI. CDR3 amino acids: CASSPPGLVTGTQYF. The CDR3, as DNA: TGTGCCAGCTCTCCTCCGGGACTAGTGACGGGTACGCAGTATTTT.

On this clone: At the DNA level, this CDR3 is encoded by other sequences in the same sample as well. The chain couples TRBV4-1 to TRBJ2-1, with 9 bases fitting TRBD1. Trimming took 0 bases from V and 6 from J; bases not matched to a gene: 12. Germline CDR1 reads MGHRA; CDR2 reads YSYEKL. This CDR3 has 18 residues. The CDR3: CASSQESRTGDRANEQFF. The CDR3 bases are TGCGCCAGCAGCCAAGAGAGCCGGACAGGGGACAGGGCCAATGAGCAGTTCTTC.

This clone was counted once. The V and J genes are TRBV5-5 and TRBJ2-1; TRBD2 agrees at 12 bases. V shed 4 bases and J 7 bases; nucleotides not matched to a gene: 15. Per the germline V gene, CDR1 is SGHKS and CDR2 is YYEKEE (reference sequence). The CDR3 is made up of 18 amino acids. The CDR3 nucleotides read TGTGCCAGCAGCCGCCGGACTAGCGGGATATCCCACCCTAATGAGCAGTTCTTC. Translation: CASSRRTSGISHPNEQFF. Drawing the rest from reference TRBV5-5 and TRBJ2-1, the complete variable domain is DAGVTQSPTHLIKTRGQQVTLRCSPISGHKSVSWYQQVLGQGPQFIFQYYEKEERGRGNFPDRFSARQFPNYSSELNVNALLLGDSALYLCASSRRTSGISHPNEQFFGPGTRLTVL.

This rearrangement joins TRBV5-1 to TRBJ1-4; D is undetermined. The CDR3 is 15 amino acids. V was pared by 4 bases and J by 7 bases, with 17 bases between. CDR1 is SGHRS, CDR2 YFSETQ, per germline. CDR3 in DNA: TGCGCCAGCAGCCGTACCCGGGCTGCGGGTGAAAAACTGTTTTTT. Amino acid sequence: CASSRTRAAGEKLFF.

The chain recombines TRBV19 with TRBJ2-2; 10 bases map to TRBD2. In germline, CDR1 is LNHDA, CDR2 SQIVND (reference sequence). This CDR3 is 16 amino acids long. The trim removed 7 bases at V and 3 bases at J, leaving 8 bases unmatched. CDR3 amino acids: CASKVSSGSYTGELFF. For the CDR3, the DNA is TGTGCCAGTAAAGTGTCTAGCGGGAGCTACACCGGGGAGCTGTTTTTT.

CDR3 sequence reads: CASSYTGGPDTGELFF. The CDR3 region has the DNA TGCGCCAGCAGCTACACCGGGGGGCCCGACACCGGGGAGCTGTTTTTT. The chain is built from TRBV5-1 and TRBJ2-2; possible D gene TRBD2, 7 bases. Trimming shortened V by 3 bases and J by 3 bases, and 15 bases separated the two germline ends. This CDR3 has 16 amino acids. CDR1 is SGHRS and CDR2 is YFSETQ in the germline V gene.

This clone was recorded once. V is TRBV10-1 and J is TRBJ2-3; D remains ambiguous. Deletions cut 1 base from V and 0 bases from J, with 11 bases between. The CDR3 contains 16 residues. Germline V lookup: CDR1 WNHNN, CDR2 SYGVQD (reference sequence). The CDR3 DNA is TGCGCCAGCAGTGAGTGGTCTGTGTCTAGCACAGATACGCAGTATTTT. The encoded protein is CASSEWSVSSTDTQYF.

The rearrangement joins TRBV19 to TRBJ2-5; 11 bases match TRBD1. This CDR3 region has 18 residues. V was clipped by 0 bases and J by 2 bases; unmatched bases: 8. In germline, CDR1 is LNHDA, CDR2 SQIVND (reference sequence). In DNA, the CDR3 is TGTGCCAGTAGTATAGATACCGGGACAGGGGGAGCTCAAGAGACCCAGTACTTC. Translation: CASSIDTGTGGAQETQYF. The complete variable domain, with remaining parts taken from reference TRBV19 and TRBJ2-5, reads DGGITQSPKYLFRKEGQNVTLSCEQNLNHDAMYWYRQDPGQGLRLIYYSQIVNDFQKGDIAEGYSVSREKKESFPLTVTSAQKNPTAFYLCASSIDTGTGGAQETQYFGPGTRLLVL.

This rearrangement joins TRBV4-1 to TRBJ2-1; no clear D. This CDR3 spans 16 amino acids. The germline CDR1 and CDR2 sequences are MGHRA and YSYEKL. V was cut by 1 base and J by 6 bases, with 16 bases left in between. CDR3 residues: CASSQGSTPAVNEQFF. Written as DNA, the CDR3 is TGCGCCAGCAGCCAAGGGTCGACTCCCGCGGTCAATGAGCAGTTCTTC.

V gene TRBV7-9 combines with J gene TRBJ2-3; D ambiguous. Germline V gene sequence: CDR1 SEHNR, CDR2 FQNEAQ (reference sequence). With 3 bases removed from V and 3 bases from J, the gap between germline ends came to 7 bases. The CDR3 totals 13 residues. CDR3: CASSLPSTDTQYF. The CDR3 region has the DNA TGTGCCAGCAGCTTGCCTTCGACAGATACGCAGTATTTT.

The rearrangement links TRBV2 to TRBJ1-5; weak D call: TRBD1 (5 bases). The CDR3 extends over 15 amino acids. Germline V gene data show CDR1 as SNHLY and CDR2 as FYNNEI. Trimming removed 4 bases at V and 0 bases at J, with 10 bases between. This CDR3 is CASSGDLYSNQPQHF. CDR3 nucleotide sequence: TGTGCCAGCAGTGGGGACCTATATAGCAATCAGCCCCAGCATTTT.

This chain links TRBV5-1 with TRBJ2-5; a weak D match, TRBD2 (6 bases). The CDR3 spans 15 residues. V shed 1 base and J shed 2 bases, with 12 bases lying between them. CDR1 and CDR2 (germline): SGHRS, YFSETQ. As DNA, the CDR3 is TGCGCCAGCAGCTTGTTTAATAGCGGACAAGAGACCCAGTACTTC. Amino acid sequence: CASSLFNSGQETQYF.

The J gene is TRBJ1-1, the V gene TRBV5-1; possible D gene TRBD1, 5 bases. The CDR3 is made up of 16 amino acids. Trimming stripped 0 bases from V and 7 bases from J, with 19 bases between. From germline, CDR1 is SGHRS and CDR2 YFSETQ. DNA of the CDR3: TGCGCCAGCAGCTTGGAGGCGCGCCCCGGGGACGGTGAAGCTTTCTTT. As protein: CASSLEARPGDGEAFF. The full variable domain, rest sourced from reference TRBV5-1 and TRBJ1-1, is KAGVTQTPRYLIKTRGQQVTLSCSPISGHRSVSWYQQTPGQGLQFLFEYFSETQRNKGNFPGRFSGRQFSNSRSEMNVSTLELGDSALYLCASSLEARPGDGEAFFGQGTRLTVV.

The J gene is TRBJ1-5, the V gene TRBV27, with D possibly being TRBD1 (5 bases). V was cut by 5 bases and J by 1 base, with 12 bases left in between. This CDR3 has 15 amino acids. CDR1 and CDR2 from the germline V gene are MNHEY and SMNVEV (reference sequence). The DNA of the CDR3 is TGTGCCAGCAGTACTCGGACAAGCAGCAATCAGCCCCAGCATTTT. It translates to CASSTRTSSNQPQHF.

V is TRBV9 and J is TRBJ2-7; D not resolved. This CDR3 is built from 15 residues. Germline V gene sequence: CDR1 SGDLS, CDR2 YYNGEE. V lost 4 bases to trimming and J lost 2 bases, with 16 bases between them. CDR3 nucleotides: TGTGCCAGCAGCCGGACGGCGGACCAAACCTACGAGCAGTACTTC. This gives the protein CASSRTADQTYEQYF. Variable domain in full (rest from reference TRBV9 and TRBJ2-7): DSGVTQTPKHLITATGQRVTLRCSPRSGDLSVYWYQQSLDQGLQFLIQYYNGEERAKGNILERFSAQQFPDLHSELNLSSLELGDSALYFCASSRTADQTYEQYFGPGTRLTVT.

The chain couples TRBV6-1 to TRBJ2-5, with D perhaps matching TRBD2 (5 bases). Germline lookup yields CDR1 MNHNS and CDR2 SASEGT. The CDR3 loop spans 14 amino acids. The ends were cut back, 4 bases at V and 2 bases at J, with 11 bases in the middle. The CDR3 is CASSAWTGQETQYF. As DNA, the CDR3 is TGTGCCAGCAGTGCCTGGACGGGACAAGAGACCCAGTACTTC.

This clone was found once. The chain has TRBV5-1 and TRBJ2-2, with a weak D call TRBD2 (5 bases). Germline CDR1 reads SGHRS; CDR2 reads YFSETQ. The CDR3 is 15 residues long. V was trimmed by 6 bases and J by 5 bases, leaving 17 bases between them. The CDR3 nucleotides are TGCGCCAGCACCTTTACAATCGGGGTTACCGGGGAGCTGTTTTTT. Translated: CASTFTIGVTGELFF.

This sequence joins TRBV27 and TRBJ1-5, with D possibly TRBD1 on 5 matching bases. Between the trimmed V and J ends, which lost 6 bases and 5 bases, there was a span of 20 bases. Per germline, CDR1 MNHEY and CDR2 SMNVEV (reference sequence). The CDR3 has 16 residues. The CDR3 spells CASRDAGTSRDQPQHF. DNA of the CDR3: TGTGCCAGCAGGGACGCCGGGACGTCGCGGGATCAGCCCCAGCATTTT.

The chain joins TRBV6-1 to TRBJ2-7; D remains unclear. V lost 7 bases and J 2 bases, leaving 12 bases between the germline ends. Germline CDR1 and CDR2: MNHNS and SASEGT. This CDR3 spans 13 amino acids. CDR3 loop: CASTRQQTYEQYF. DNA for the CDR3: TGTGCCAGCACACGGCAGCAAACCTACGAGCAGTACTTC.

The genes are TRBV7-9 and TRBJ1-1; no definite D call. The CDR3 runs 11 residues. The germline CDR1 and CDR2 sequences are SEHNR and FQNEAQ (reference sequence). Trimming left V 1 base short and J 11 bases short, with 8 bases between. The chain's CDR3 is CASSLGVGAFF. In DNA form, the CDR3 reads TGTGCCAGCAGCTTAGGGGTTGGGGCTTTCTTT.

In DNA, the CDR3 is TGTGCCAGCTCACCTGGGACAGGGATGGCCGAGCAGTACTTC. It encodes CASSPGTGMAEQYF. The V and J genes are TRBV18 and TRBJ2-7; 9 bases are a match to TRBD1. The CDR3 totals 14 residues. Germline trimming cut 3 bases from V and 6 bases from J; bases unmatched to any gene: 6. Germline CDR1 is KGHSH and CDR2 is LQKENI.

The chain recombines TRBV19 with TRBJ1-5; D unresolved. V lost 7 bases to trimming and J lost 2 bases, with 15 bases between them. This CDR3 region has 15 residues. The germline V gene encodes CDR1 LNHDA and CDR2 SQIVND (reference sequence). The CDR3 is CASTLRPGGNQPQHF. The CDR3 region has the DNA TGTGCCAGTACCCTCCGACCCGGGGGCAATCAGCCCCAGCATTTT.